Listed below are T cell receptor beta chains from one sample, sequenced in a study of identical twins. One entry per CDR3 protein, called by TCRdb with MiXCR from the 5' RACE reads. This repertoire shows 250,000 to 300,000 distinct CDR3 sequences, about 8% found once; its top ten account for 3%. These data were also filed under a second study, of yellow fever vaccine responses in identical twins.

Sequenced material: CD8+ T cells sorted from blood. These receptors all come from a woman younger than 35 in good health. Both conserved end residues are part of each CDR3. A D gene is named only where the DNA matches it firmly. Rows may omit the clone size; those that give it use once, few, many or a size class.

CASALGQGRNTDTQYF | TGTGCCAGCGCCCTGGGGCAGGGAAGGAACACAGATACGCAGTATTTT | - | - | TRBJ2-3 | TRBV11-2
CASSLVMRVADTQYF | TGTGCCAGCAGCTTAGTTATGAGGGTGGCAGATACGCAGTATTTT | few | - | TRBJ2-3 | TRBV7-2
CASSLNGQASYEQYF | TGTGCCAGCAGTTTAAATGGACAGGCCTCCTACGAGCAGTACTTC | few | TRBD1 | TRBJ2-7 | TRBV28
CASSQGGDPPEQYF | TGTGCCAGCAGCCAAGGAGGAGACCCCCCTGAGCAGTACTTC | - | - | TRBJ2-7 | TRBV4-2
CASSSRASIANTGELFF | TGTGCCAGCAGCTCAAGGGCCAGTATCGCGAACACCGGGGAGCTGTTTTTT | many | - | TRBJ2-2 | TRBV7-9
CASSHLLAGPLYEQYF | TGCGCCAGCAGCCACTTACTAGCGGGTCCTTTATACGAGCAGTACTTC | few | TRBD2 | TRBJ2-7 | TRBV4-1
CASTPSVLSNYEQYF | TGTGCCAGCACCCCCTCGGTCCTTTCTAATTACGAGCAGTACTTC | - | - | TRBJ2-7 | TRBV28
CASTIGTSGPTDTQYF | TGCGCCAGTACCATAGGGACTAGCGGCCCCACAGATACGCAGTATTTT | - | TRBD2 | TRBJ2-3 | TRBV5-1
CASPPGPGRGAYNEQFF | TGTGCCAGTCCCCCGGGCCCCGGGAGAGGGGCCTACAATGAGCAGTTCTTC | - | - | TRBJ2-1 | TRBV19
CASSSRGQGEYEQYF | TGTGCCAGCAGCTCCCGTGGGCAGGGGGAATACGAGCAGTACTTC | - | TRBD1 | TRBJ2-7 | TRBV11-2
CASSQEVTNEQFF | TGTGCCAGCAGCCAAGAGGTGACAAATGAGCAGTTCTTC | many | - | TRBJ2-1 | TRBV4-2
CASNLMGGGGTEAFF | TGTGCCAGCAACTTAATGGGGGGTGGTGGCACTGAAGCTTTCTTT | many | - | TRBJ1-1 | TRBV27
CASSQEGGRDGETQYF | TGCGCCAGCAGCCAAGAGGGAGGAAGGGACGGCGAGACCCAGTACTTC | - | - | TRBJ2-5 | TRBV4-1
CTPRPVVGEGLIWYEQYF | TGCACCCCGAGACCCGTTGTGGGGGAGGGCCTCATTTGGTACGAGCAGTACTTC | - | TRBD2 | TRBJ2-7 | TRBV20-1
CASSGLAGFYNEQFF | TGTGCCAGCAGCGGACTAGCGGGGTTCTACAATGAGCAGTTCTTC | - | TRBD2 | TRBJ2-1 | TRBV9
CASSLVPGVSYNEQFF | TGTGCCAGCAGCTTAGTACCGGGAGTCTCCTACAATGAGCAGTTCTTC | - | - | TRBJ2-1 | TRBV7-2
CASSPTSGGADTQYF | TGTGCCAGCAGCCCCACTAGCGGGGGGGCAGATACGCAGTATTTT | - | TRBD2 | TRBJ2-3 | TRBV3-1
CASSLEPPRVQFHEQFF | TGTGCCAGCAGCTTAGAACCCCCTAGGGTACAATTCCATGAGCAGTTCTTC | - | - | TRBJ2-1 | TRBV11-2
CASSYSSGRGETQYF | TGTGCCAGCAGTTATTCAAGCGGGAGAGGAGAGACCCAGTACTTC | many | TRBD2 | TRBJ2-5 | TRBV27
CAISGSPLSSYNEQFF | TGTGCCATCAGTGGCAGCCCATTGAGCTCCTACAATGAGCAGTTCTTC | many | - | TRBJ2-1 | TRBV10-3
CASSLGVVVDNEKLFF | TGTGCCAGCAGCTTAGGAGTTGTAGTTGATAATGAAAAACTGTTTTTT | few | - | TRBJ1-4 | TRBV7-8
CASSLPLHRANGELFF | TGTGCCAGCAGTTTGCCTCTCCATAGGGCAAACGGGGAGCTGTTTTTT | - | - | TRBJ2-2 | TRBV28
CAISPGTGGRTDTQYF | TGTGCCATCAGTCCCGGGACGGGGGGGCGTACAGATACGCAGTATTTT | many | TRBD2 | TRBJ2-3 | TRBV10-3
CASSQTFRDRETGEQYF | TGTGCCAGCAGCCAAACCTTTCGGGACAGGGAAACCGGCGAGCAGTACTTC | few | TRBD1 | TRBJ2-7 | TRBV3-1
CASSLRGGSTDTQYF | TGTGCCAGCAGCTTACGTGGGGGAAGCACAGATACGCAGTATTTT | many | - | TRBJ2-3 | TRBV7-9
CASSPHRLAGGPGTDTQYF | TGTGCCAGCAGTCCTCATCGACTAGCGGGAGGGCCTGGCACAGATACGCAGTATTTT | - | TRBD2 | TRBJ2-3 | TRBV12-3/TRBV12-4
CSARDGYSFSGNTIYF | TGCAGTGCTAGAGATGGGTATAGCTTCTCTGGAAACACCATATATTTT | - | - | TRBJ1-3 | TRBV20-1
CASSGLAGEGTGELFF | TGTGCCAGCAGCGGTCTAGCGGGAGAGGGTACCGGGGAGCTGTTTTTT | many | TRBD2 | TRBJ2-2 | TRBV7-9
CASSLTDTTKWFF | TGTGCCAGCAGCTTAACGGACACGACGAAATGGTTCTTC | - | - | TRBJ2-1 | TRBV7-6
CASSDSRTSGTYNEQFF | TGTGCCAGCAGCGACTCCCGGACTAGCGGGACTTACAATGAGCAGTTCTTC | few | TRBD2 | TRBJ2-1 | TRBV9
CASSIPTGGFPDTQYF | TGTGCCAGCAGCATCCCGACAGGGGGCTTTCCAGATACGCAGTATTTT | - | TRBD1 | TRBJ2-3 | TRBV7-9
CSVGWLYEQYF | TGCAGTGTAGGGTGGCTCTACGAGCAGTACTTC | few | - | TRBJ2-7 | TRBV20-1
CASSKGLAVVNEQFF | TGTGCCAGCAGTAAGGGACTAGCGGTGGTCAATGAGCAGTTCTTC | few | TRBD2 | TRBJ2-1 | TRBV27
CASSFVMSGYSGANVLTF | TGTGCCAGCAGTTTCGTTATGTCTGGGTACTCTGGGGCCAACGTCCTGACTTTC | many | - | TRBJ2-6 | TRBV27
CASSQFTRDRAHQETQYF | TGTGCCAGCAGCCAATTTACCCGGGACAGGGCCCACCAAGAGACCCAGTACTTC | - | TRBD1 | TRBJ2-5 | TRBV12-3/TRBV12-4
CASSLEGLAGGTLTQYF | TGTGCCAGCAGCTTAGAAGGACTAGCGGGGGGGACACTGACCCAGTACTTC | - | TRBD2 | TRBJ2-5 | TRBV11-2
CASSQDRGNNSPLHF | TGCGCCAGCAGCCAAGATCGGGGAAATAATTCACCCCTCCACTTT | many | - | TRBJ1-6 | TRBV4-3
CASRGLAFQSRTDTQYF | TGTGCCAGCAGAGGGCTAGCGTTCCAGTCACGCACAGATACGCAGTATTTT | few | - | TRBJ2-3 | TRBV6-2/TRBV6-3
CASSAIGTDLAQHF | TGTGCCAGCAGTGCAATTGGGACAGATTTGGCCCAGCATTTT | - | TRBD1 | TRBJ1-5 | TRBV7-9
CSVEDNSGGASGTYNEQFF | TGCAGCGTTGAAGATAATAGCGGGGGTGCTAGCGGGACGTACAATGAGCAGTTCTTC | many | TRBD2 | TRBJ2-1 | TRBV29-1
CATSDPGLGDEQFF | TGTGCCACCAGTGATCCGGGTCTAGGCGATGAGCAGTTCTTC | - | - | TRBJ2-1 | TRBV24-1